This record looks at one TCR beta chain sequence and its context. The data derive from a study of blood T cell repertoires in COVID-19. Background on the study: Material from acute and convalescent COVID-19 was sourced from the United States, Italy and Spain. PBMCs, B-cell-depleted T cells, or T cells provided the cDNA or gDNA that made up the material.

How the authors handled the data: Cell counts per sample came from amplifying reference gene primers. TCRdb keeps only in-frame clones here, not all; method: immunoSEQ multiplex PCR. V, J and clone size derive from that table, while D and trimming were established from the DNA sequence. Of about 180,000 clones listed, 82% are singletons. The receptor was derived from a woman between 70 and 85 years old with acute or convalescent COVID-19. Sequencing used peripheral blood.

CDR3 DNA sequence: TGTGCCAGCAGCTTACGGGTTCGCACAGATACGCAGTATTTT. Protein: CASSLRVRTDTQYF. V is TRBV5-6 and J is TRBJ2-3; unclear D gene. The CDR3 totals 14 residues. Deletions cut 2 bases from V and 1 base from J, with 8 bases between. The germline gives CDR1 SGHDT, CDR2 YYEEEE. The variable domain in full, with the rest retrieved from reference TRBV5-6 and TRBJ2-3, is DAGVTQSPTHLIKTRGQQVTLRCSPKSGHDTVSWYQQALGQGPQFIFQYYEEEERQRGNFPDRFSGHQFPNYSSELNVNALLLGDSALYLCASSLRVRTDTQYFGPGTRLTVL.